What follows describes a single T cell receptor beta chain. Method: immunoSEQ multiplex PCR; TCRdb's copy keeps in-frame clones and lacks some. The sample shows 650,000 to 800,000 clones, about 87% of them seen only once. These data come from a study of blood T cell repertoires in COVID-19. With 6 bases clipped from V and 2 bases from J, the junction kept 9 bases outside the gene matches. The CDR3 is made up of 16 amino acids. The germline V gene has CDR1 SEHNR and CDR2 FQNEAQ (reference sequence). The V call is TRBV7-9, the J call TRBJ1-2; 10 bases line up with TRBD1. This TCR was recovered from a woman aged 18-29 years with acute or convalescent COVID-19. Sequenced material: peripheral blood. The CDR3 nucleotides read TGTGCCAGCAGTACGCCGACAGGGGGCCTCAACTATGGCTACACCTTC. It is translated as CASSTPTGGLNYGYTF.